Below are 25 T cell receptor beta chains sequenced from a single sample in a study of T cell responses to AZD1222 COVID-19 vaccine. Sequencing was performed with immunoSEQ multiplex PCR; in TCRdb, only in-frame clones are kept and a portion is missing. The sample includes over 60,000 clones, about nine tenths seen only once; the top ten take approximately 25%. The specimen comprised peripheral blood, sampled on day 0 of AZD1222 vaccination. The receptors stem from an adult in good health.

The chain is built from TRBV4-2 and TRBJ2-7; TRBD1 agrees at 7 bases. Germline lookup yields CDR1 LGHNA and CDR2 YNFKEQ. Unmatched junction bases numbered 5, after V lost 1 base and J lost 2 bases. The CDR3 loop spans 15 amino acids. CDR3 amino acids: CASSQASGTAYEQYF. In DNA, the CDR3 is TGTGCCAGCAGCCAAGCCTCCGGGACAGCCTACGAGCAGTACTTC.

The chain employs TRBV6-2 or TRBV6-3 and TRBJ1-2, with 9 bases fitting TRBD1. The length of the CDR3 is 14 residues. The V and J ends lost 5 bases and 0 bases, in that order; junction bases with no gene match: 1. The V gene's germline CDR1 is MNHEY and CDR2 SVGEGT. DNA of the CDR3: TGTGCCAGCAGTCGGACAGGGGCTAACTATGGCTACACCTTC. Amino acids: CASSRTGANYGYTF.

The chain carries TRBV5-1 and TRBJ1-4; the D gene is possibly TRBD1 (6 bases). The germline V and J ends were trimmed by 4 bases and 5 bases, with 12 bases remaining between them. CDR3 length: 14 amino acids. CDR1 SGHRS and CDR2 YFSETQ come from the germline V gene. This CDR3 is CASSHGTRNEKLFF. CDR3 nucleotide sequence: TGCGCCAGCAGCCACGGGACACGGAATGAAAAACTGTTTTTT.

The rearrangement joins TRBV20-1 to TRBJ2-3, with 7 bases matching TRBD1. This CDR3 is built from 15 residues. Germline loops: CDR1 DFQATT, CDR2 SNEGSKA (reference sequence). Trimming cost V 6 bases and J 4 bases; bases outside gene matches: 13. Here the CDR3 reads CSASTWDSFSDTQYF. The DNA of the CDR3 is TGCAGTGCGAGTACCTGGGACAGTTTCTCAGATACGCAGTATTTT.

The V and J genes are TRBV7-2 and TRBJ2-3; no firm D call. Between the trimmed V and J ends, which lost 5 bases and 6 bases, there was a span of 9 bases. Germline V gene data show CDR1 as SGHTA and CDR2 as FQGNSA. The CDR3 consists of 12 residues. CDR3 in DNA: TGTGCCAGCAGCCAATTGTCCGATACGCAGTATTTT. Encoded protein: CASSQLSDTQYF.

This sequence joins TRBV18 and TRBJ2-6; D may correspond to TRBD1 or TRBD2 (5 bases each). V lost 0 bases and J 6 bases, leaving 15 bases between the germline ends. The CDR3 is 17 amino acids. Germline-derived CDR1 and CDR2 are KGHSH and LQKENI. Here the CDR3 reads CASSPPPGRTEANVLTF. For the CDR3, the DNA is TGTGCCAGCTCACCACCCCCGGGGCGAACTGAGGCCAACGTCCTGACTTTC.

The chain recombines TRBV9 with TRBJ2-2; 8 bases are shared with TRBD2. The germline CDR1 and CDR2 sequences are SGDLS and YYNGEE. The CDR3 totals 16 residues. V lost 3 bases and J lost 3; bases outside the gene matches: 7. The CDR3 DNA sequence: TGTGCCAGCAGCGCGGGCGGGGGGACCTACACCGGGGAGCTGTTTTTT. Encoded protein: CASSAGGGTYTGELFF.

CDR3 region: CAWRRPGPEAFF. CDR3 in DNA: TGTGCCTGGAGGAGACCGGGACCCGAAGCTTTCTTT. The rearrangement uses TRBV30 and TRBJ1-1, with D possibly being TRBD1 (5 bases). From germline, CDR1 is GTSNPN and CDR2 SVGIG (reference sequence). The CDR3 has 12 residues. The V end lost 3 bases, the J end lost 8 bases, and 13 bases lay between the germline ends.

The chain carries TRBV2 and TRBJ1-6; tentatively, D is TRBD1 (5 bases). This CDR3 region has 18 residues. Trimming pared 5 bases from V and 2 bases from J, leaving 19 bases between. Germline CDR1 and CDR2: SNHLY and FYNNEI. The CDR3 here is CASSSAGGKGPYNSPLHF. The CDR3 nucleotides read TGTGCCAGCAGTTCCGCGGGGGGGAAGGGCCCCTATAATTCACCCCTCCACTTT.

The rearrangement links TRBV11-2 to TRBJ2-1; 11 nucleotides match TRBD2. Trimming removed 4 bases from V and 2 bases from J; junction bases left unmatched: 7. The CDR3 spans 17 residues. CDR1 SGHAT and CDR2 FQNNGV come from the germline V gene. The CDR3 DNA reads as TGTGCCAGCAGCTCAGGACTAGCGGGTTTCACCTACAATGAGCAGTTCTTC. It translates to CASSSGLAGFTYNEQFF.

The DNA of the CDR3 is TGTGCCTGGAATTGGGACAACCACTACGAGCAGTACTTC. It translates to CAWNWDNHYEQYF. This chain connects TRBV30 to TRBJ2-7, with D maybe TRBD1 (6 bases). Trimming took off 4 bases at V and 3 bases at J, with 13 bases between the two ends. The CDR3 consists of 13 residues. Looked up from germline, CDR1 is GTSNPN and CDR2 is SVGIG (reference sequence). Drawing the rest from reference TRBV30 and TRBJ2-7, the complete variable domain is SQTIHQWPATLVQPVGSPLSLECTVEGTSNPNLYWYRQAAGRGLQLLFYSVGIGQISSEVPQNLSASRPQDRQFILSSKKLLLSDSGFYLCAWNWDNHYEQYFGPGTRLTVT.

This clone turned up a few times. The chain links TRBV27 to TRBJ2-3; 8 bases align to TRBD1. CDR1 is MNHEY and CDR2 is SMNVEV in the germline V gene (reference sequence). This CDR3 region has 17 residues. Trimming at V came to 5 bases and at J to 1 base, leaving 11 bases not matched to a gene. CDR3 nucleotides: TGTGCCAGCAGTCCCTCGAGGCCGGGACAGGGCACAGATACGCAGTATTTT. Translating gives CASSPSRPGQGTDTQYF.

The chain combines TRBV2 with TRBJ1-5; unclear D gene. The V and J ends lost 1 base and 0 bases respectively, with 7 bases between them. This CDR3 contains 15 residues. Per the germline V gene, CDR1 is SNHLY and CDR2 is FYNNEI. For the CDR3, the DNA is TGTGCCAGCAGTGAAGGGCCGGGTAGCAATCAGCCCCAGCATTTT. Its translation: CASSEGPGSNQPQHF.

The chain is built from TRBV30 and TRBJ1-2, with D uncertain. The CDR3 spans 12 residues. The germline V and J ends were trimmed by 8 bases and 2 bases, with 12 bases remaining between them. CDR1 and CDR2 from the germline V gene are GTSNPN and SVGIG (reference sequence). The CDR3 DNA reads as TGTGCCGTCGAACCAGCAAACTATGGCTACACCTTC. Translation: CAVEPANYGYTF.

V and J are TRBV19 and TRBJ1-5, with a possible D match to TRBD1 (5 bases). V gave up 3 bases and J gave up 2 bases, with 8 bases separating them. This CDR3 is built from 14 residues. Germline loops: CDR1 LNHDA, CDR2 SQIVND (reference sequence). CDR3 residues: CASSIGQGNQPQHF. The CDR3 nucleotides read TGTGCCAGTAGTATCGGACAAGGCAATCAGCCCCAGCATTTT.

This clone was counted a single time. The chain employs TRBV12-5 and TRBJ2-1; D might be TRBD2 (5 bases). Deletions cut 5 bases from V and 8 bases from J, with 13 bases between. The CDR3 is made up of 13 amino acids. CDR1 LGHNT and CDR2 FRNRAP come from the germline V gene. In DNA form, the CDR3 reads TGTGCTAGTGGTCCCCCGGGGAGCGATGAGCAGTTCTTC. Residues: CASGPPGSDEQFF.

CDR3 coding DNA: TGTGCCTGGAGGGGGTCCGGGGCAGCGGGGCGCTATAATTCACCCCTCCACTTT. Translating gives CAWRGSGAAGRYNSPLHF. The V and J genes are TRBV30 and TRBJ1-6, with D perhaps matching TRBD1 (5 bases). V was pared by 3 bases and J by 3 bases, with 21 bases between. CDR3 size: 18 residues. CDR1 is GTSNPN and CDR2 is SVGIG in the germline V gene (reference sequence). The full variable domain, with the rest looked up from reference TRBV30 and TRBJ1-6, is SQTIHQWPATLVQPVGSPLSLECTVEGTSNPNLYWYRQAAGRGLQLLFYSVGIGQISSEVPQNLSASRPQDRQFILSSKKLLLSDSGFYLCAWRGSGAAGRYNSPLHFGNGTRLTVT.

The genes are TRBV6-2 or TRBV6-3 and TRBJ2-7; TRBD1 matches 10 bases. Germline V gene lookup returns CDR1 MNHEY and CDR2 SVGEGT. The CDR3 spans 16 residues. Unmatched junction bases numbered 12, after V lost 5 bases and J lost 5 bases. CDR3 residues: CASSRIRDRGRHEQYF. As DNA, the CDR3 is TGTGCCAGCAGTAGGATAAGGGACAGGGGTCGACACGAGCAGTACTTC.

The rearrangement uses TRBV5-1 and TRBJ2-5, with unresolved D. Germline CDR1 SGHRS, CDR2 YFSETQ. V shed 5 bases and J shed 1 base, with 9 bases lying between them. The CDR3 extends over 13 amino acids. The CDR3 sequence: CASRLRSQETQYF. CDR3 nucleotide sequence: TGCGCCAGCAGGCTGAGATCCCAAGAGACCCAGTACTTC.

This clone was seen only once. The chain uses TRBV7-2 and TRBJ1-1; D is possibly TRBD1 (5 bases). This CDR3 is 15 amino acids long. The V gene's germline CDR1 is SGHTA and CDR2 FQGNSA. V lost 0 bases and J 1 base, leaving 9 bases between the germline ends. The CDR3 reads CASSLAGEKNTEAFF. The CDR3 region has the DNA TGTGCCAGCAGCTTAGCGGGGGAGAAGAACACTGAAGCTTTCTTT.

This clone has just a few counts. The V call is TRBV3-1 (or the pseudogene TRBV3-2), the J call TRBJ2-2; D unclear. Germline lookup yields CDR1 LGHDT and CDR2 YNNKEL (reference sequence). The CDR3 sequence is 14 residues long. Deletions cut 4 bases from V and 0 bases from J, with 6 bases between. In DNA form, the CDR3 reads TGTGCCAGCAGCCTTAGGTCGAACACCGGGGAGCTGTTTTTT. Translation gives CASSLRSNTGELFF.

This chain connects TRBV5-3 to TRBJ1-1; perhaps TRBD1 as D (6 bases). TRBV5-3 is flagged as an ORF with uncertain function. CDR3 length equals 14 residues. Trimming removed 4 bases from V and 1 base from J, with 11 bases in between. Written as DNA, the CDR3 is TGTGCCAGAAGCCCCAAGGGGGAGAACACTGAAGCTTTCTTT. Encoded protein: CARSPKGENTEAFF.

V usage is TRBV7-2 and J usage is TRBJ1-5, with a weak D call TRBD1 (5 bases). Trimming removed 5 bases at V and 6 bases at J, with 17 bases between. The CDR3 is 15 residues long. Germline V gene sequence: CDR1 SGHTA, CDR2 FQGNSA. In DNA form, the CDR3 reads TGTGCCAGCAGCCCTAGTGGAGGGGCAGGTCAGCCCCAGCATTTT. It encodes CASSPSGGAGQPQHF.

This chain links TRBV27 with TRBJ1-2; 7 positions agree with TRBD1. V shed 6 bases and J 5 bases; nucleotides not matched to a gene: 6. CDR3 length: 13 residues. Germline V CDR1 and CDR2: MNHEY, SMNVEV (reference sequence). Here the CDR3 DNA reads TGTGCCAGCAGGCACACAGGGGATTATGGCTACACCTTC. Translated: CASRHTGDYGYTF.

This chain connects TRBV2 to TRBJ1-6; 9 nucleotides match TRBD1. The CDR3 runs to 14 residues. V trimming: 5 bases; J trimming: 10 bases; junction bases outside the gene matches: 6. The germline CDR1 and CDR2 sequences are SNHLY and FYNNEI. The CDR3 DNA reads as TGTGCCAGCAGTCCGGGACAGGGATCCTCACCCCTCCACTTT. The encoded protein is CASSPGQGSSPLHF.